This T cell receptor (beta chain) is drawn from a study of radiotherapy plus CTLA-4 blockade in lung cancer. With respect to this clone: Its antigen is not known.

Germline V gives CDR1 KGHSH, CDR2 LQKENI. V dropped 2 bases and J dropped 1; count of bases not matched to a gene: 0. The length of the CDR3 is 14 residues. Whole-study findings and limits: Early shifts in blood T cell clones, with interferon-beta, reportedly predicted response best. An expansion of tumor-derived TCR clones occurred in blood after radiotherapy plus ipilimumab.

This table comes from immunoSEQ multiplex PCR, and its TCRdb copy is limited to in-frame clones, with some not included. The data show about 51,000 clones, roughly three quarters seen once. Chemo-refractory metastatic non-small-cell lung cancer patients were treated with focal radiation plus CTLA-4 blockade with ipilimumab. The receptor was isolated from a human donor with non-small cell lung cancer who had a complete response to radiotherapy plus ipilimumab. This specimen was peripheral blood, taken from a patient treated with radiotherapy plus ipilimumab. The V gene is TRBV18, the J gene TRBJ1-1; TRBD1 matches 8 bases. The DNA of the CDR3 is TGTGCCAGCTCACCAGGACAGGGGAACACTGAAGCTTTCTTT. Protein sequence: CASSPGQGNTEAFF.